The clone carrying this T cell receptor (beta chain) was seen a few times. From germline, CDR1 is SGHTA and CDR2 FQGNSA. The V and J ends lost 0 bases and 7 bases respectively, with 6 bases between them. The CDR3 totals 12 residues. TCRdb re-analysed the RT-PCR reads in MiXCR, keeping a single row per CDR3 protein. The table includes 650,000 to 800,000 distinct CDR3 sequences, 12% to 15% detected once. The sequenced sample consisted of memory CD4+ T cells from blood. The chain combines TRBV7-2 with TRBJ2-5, with D unresolved. This receptor was obtained from a female donor in good health, serving as a healthy control. The CDR3 loop is CASSLAIGTQYF. The CDR3 DNA reads TGTGCCAGCAGCTTAGCGATCGGGACCCAGTACTTC.